One T cell receptor (beta chain) is described in this entry. This clone's antigen is unknown. No base quality information exists; no much larger clone differs at one position. This sample stems from a study of blood T cells in healthy people across ages (dated by TCRdb to between 2014 and 2017). In terms of the full investigation: In model experiments, template switching captured roughly one uniquely barcoded TCR beta cDNA molecule for every two T cells. To track age-related changes in TCR beta repertoire diversity, the study relied on deep sequencing normalized with unique cDNA molecular identifiers. Donors were grouped into four age groups: young (average 16 years), middle-aged (39), aged (around 60) and long-lived (about 90). Donors of different ages were randomly distributed across sequencing lanes to avoid experimental bias. Using the same blood draw, the study looked at two additional independent replicas of 1 million unique cDNA reads for two donors, one aged 18 to 29 and the other aged 80 or older.

There are 16 amino acids in the CDR3, from cysteine to phenylalanine inclusive. Only the CDR3 DNA is retained, 48 bases long and in frame from the first base. V lost 0 bases and J lost 1 base; the stretch between them is 13 bases long. Per the germline V gene, MNHEY is the CDR1 and SVGAGI is the CDR2. The roughly 37 donors, aged roughly 6 to 95 years, were systemically healthy Caucasian individuals from Russia. Approximately 9.3 milliliters of peripheral blood were drawn from each donor into EDTA-treated Vacutainer tubes. Ficoll-Paque density-gradient centrifugation was used to isolate PBMCs, with at least 6.5 million per sample. Trizol reagent was used to extract total RNA from PBMCs, with at least 5 micrograms per sample. For every donor, an aliquot of PBMCs went through flow cytometry to measure the percentages of naive CD45RAhigh/CD27high T cells. Library construction relied on 5' RACE. Sequencing took place on an Illumina HiSeq 2500. A second PCR of roughly 6 to 11 cycles was performed with a sample-barcoded 5' primer and a J-beta primer mix. A template-switch 5' adaptor carrying 12 random nucleotides introduced a unique molecular identifier onto each TCR beta cDNA molecule. Each sample yielded at least 2.5 million CDR3-containing paired-end reads. The Mint cDNA synthesis kit, primed by a TRBC-specific oligonucleotide, was used to synthesize first-strand cDNA from all RNA. Following uracil-DNA glycosylase treatment, a first 18-cycle PCR with universal primers M1SS and BC2_uni_R was performed on all cDNA. Regarding the original processing steps: For normalization, 1 million high-quality reads were randomly selected from each sample, with every read carrying a distinct molecular identifier. Reads with shared molecular identifiers were discarded instead of being binned into consensus sequences. MiTCR, run with a Q25 quality threshold and the strictest error-elimination algorithm, handled CDR3 identification, clonotype clustering and error correction. Lower-bound total TCR beta diversity was estimated with a nonparametric unseen species model using Euler transformation. The public sequencing data were trimmed at Q25 with fastp and processed into clonotypes with MiXCR by TCRdb, which kept only in-frame beta chains. Rows merge per CDR3 protein into single entries with the most common DNA and genes. TCRdb, not the original authors, processed these V and J calls. The sample includes about 1,500,000 distinct CDR3 sequences, with roughly 28% observed a single time. In total, the top ten clones hold about 7.7% of the sample.

Results the study describes overall, beyond this receptor: There was a strong correlation between observed TCR beta diversity and the percentage of naive T cells measured by flow cytometry. The long-lived group showed more naive CD4+ T cells, fewer expanded clones and increased TCR diversity than the aged group, suggesting age selection. Conclusive comparison of naive and antigen-experienced compartments was prevented by the profiling of bulk unsorted PBMCs. The CMV infection status of donors was not known, potentially confounding age-related changes in expanded clonotypes. Estimates of total diversity based on one million sequenced T cells were considered lower bounds and underestimates. As age increased, observed TCR beta diversity per million T cells dropped in a roughly linear way, and a significant reduction was already evident by age roughly 40.

Specimen: blood. This TCR derives from a woman in her 30s in good health. The V and J segments used are TRBV6-5 and TRBJ2-7; the D gene could be TRBD1 or TRBD2, each one agreeing over 5 bases. The encoded CDR3 is CASSYSSGRVSYEQYF. The nucleotide sequence reads as follows: TGTGCCAGCAGTTACTCTTCGGGACGGGTATCCTACGAGCAGTACTTC.